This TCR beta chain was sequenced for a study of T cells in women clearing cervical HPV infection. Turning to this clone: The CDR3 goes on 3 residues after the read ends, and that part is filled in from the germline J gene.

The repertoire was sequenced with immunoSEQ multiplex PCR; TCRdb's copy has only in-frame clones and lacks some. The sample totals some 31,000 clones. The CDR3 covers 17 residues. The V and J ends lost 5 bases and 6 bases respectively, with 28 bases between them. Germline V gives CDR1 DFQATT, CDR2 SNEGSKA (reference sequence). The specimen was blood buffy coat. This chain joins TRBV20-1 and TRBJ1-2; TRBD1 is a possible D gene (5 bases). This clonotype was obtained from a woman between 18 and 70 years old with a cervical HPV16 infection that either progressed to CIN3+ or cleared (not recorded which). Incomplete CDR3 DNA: TGCAGTGCTTGGACCAGCCTAATACAGGCCCCTGGGGATGGC. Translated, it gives CSAWTSLIQAPGDG. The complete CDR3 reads CSAWTSLIQAPGDGYTF.